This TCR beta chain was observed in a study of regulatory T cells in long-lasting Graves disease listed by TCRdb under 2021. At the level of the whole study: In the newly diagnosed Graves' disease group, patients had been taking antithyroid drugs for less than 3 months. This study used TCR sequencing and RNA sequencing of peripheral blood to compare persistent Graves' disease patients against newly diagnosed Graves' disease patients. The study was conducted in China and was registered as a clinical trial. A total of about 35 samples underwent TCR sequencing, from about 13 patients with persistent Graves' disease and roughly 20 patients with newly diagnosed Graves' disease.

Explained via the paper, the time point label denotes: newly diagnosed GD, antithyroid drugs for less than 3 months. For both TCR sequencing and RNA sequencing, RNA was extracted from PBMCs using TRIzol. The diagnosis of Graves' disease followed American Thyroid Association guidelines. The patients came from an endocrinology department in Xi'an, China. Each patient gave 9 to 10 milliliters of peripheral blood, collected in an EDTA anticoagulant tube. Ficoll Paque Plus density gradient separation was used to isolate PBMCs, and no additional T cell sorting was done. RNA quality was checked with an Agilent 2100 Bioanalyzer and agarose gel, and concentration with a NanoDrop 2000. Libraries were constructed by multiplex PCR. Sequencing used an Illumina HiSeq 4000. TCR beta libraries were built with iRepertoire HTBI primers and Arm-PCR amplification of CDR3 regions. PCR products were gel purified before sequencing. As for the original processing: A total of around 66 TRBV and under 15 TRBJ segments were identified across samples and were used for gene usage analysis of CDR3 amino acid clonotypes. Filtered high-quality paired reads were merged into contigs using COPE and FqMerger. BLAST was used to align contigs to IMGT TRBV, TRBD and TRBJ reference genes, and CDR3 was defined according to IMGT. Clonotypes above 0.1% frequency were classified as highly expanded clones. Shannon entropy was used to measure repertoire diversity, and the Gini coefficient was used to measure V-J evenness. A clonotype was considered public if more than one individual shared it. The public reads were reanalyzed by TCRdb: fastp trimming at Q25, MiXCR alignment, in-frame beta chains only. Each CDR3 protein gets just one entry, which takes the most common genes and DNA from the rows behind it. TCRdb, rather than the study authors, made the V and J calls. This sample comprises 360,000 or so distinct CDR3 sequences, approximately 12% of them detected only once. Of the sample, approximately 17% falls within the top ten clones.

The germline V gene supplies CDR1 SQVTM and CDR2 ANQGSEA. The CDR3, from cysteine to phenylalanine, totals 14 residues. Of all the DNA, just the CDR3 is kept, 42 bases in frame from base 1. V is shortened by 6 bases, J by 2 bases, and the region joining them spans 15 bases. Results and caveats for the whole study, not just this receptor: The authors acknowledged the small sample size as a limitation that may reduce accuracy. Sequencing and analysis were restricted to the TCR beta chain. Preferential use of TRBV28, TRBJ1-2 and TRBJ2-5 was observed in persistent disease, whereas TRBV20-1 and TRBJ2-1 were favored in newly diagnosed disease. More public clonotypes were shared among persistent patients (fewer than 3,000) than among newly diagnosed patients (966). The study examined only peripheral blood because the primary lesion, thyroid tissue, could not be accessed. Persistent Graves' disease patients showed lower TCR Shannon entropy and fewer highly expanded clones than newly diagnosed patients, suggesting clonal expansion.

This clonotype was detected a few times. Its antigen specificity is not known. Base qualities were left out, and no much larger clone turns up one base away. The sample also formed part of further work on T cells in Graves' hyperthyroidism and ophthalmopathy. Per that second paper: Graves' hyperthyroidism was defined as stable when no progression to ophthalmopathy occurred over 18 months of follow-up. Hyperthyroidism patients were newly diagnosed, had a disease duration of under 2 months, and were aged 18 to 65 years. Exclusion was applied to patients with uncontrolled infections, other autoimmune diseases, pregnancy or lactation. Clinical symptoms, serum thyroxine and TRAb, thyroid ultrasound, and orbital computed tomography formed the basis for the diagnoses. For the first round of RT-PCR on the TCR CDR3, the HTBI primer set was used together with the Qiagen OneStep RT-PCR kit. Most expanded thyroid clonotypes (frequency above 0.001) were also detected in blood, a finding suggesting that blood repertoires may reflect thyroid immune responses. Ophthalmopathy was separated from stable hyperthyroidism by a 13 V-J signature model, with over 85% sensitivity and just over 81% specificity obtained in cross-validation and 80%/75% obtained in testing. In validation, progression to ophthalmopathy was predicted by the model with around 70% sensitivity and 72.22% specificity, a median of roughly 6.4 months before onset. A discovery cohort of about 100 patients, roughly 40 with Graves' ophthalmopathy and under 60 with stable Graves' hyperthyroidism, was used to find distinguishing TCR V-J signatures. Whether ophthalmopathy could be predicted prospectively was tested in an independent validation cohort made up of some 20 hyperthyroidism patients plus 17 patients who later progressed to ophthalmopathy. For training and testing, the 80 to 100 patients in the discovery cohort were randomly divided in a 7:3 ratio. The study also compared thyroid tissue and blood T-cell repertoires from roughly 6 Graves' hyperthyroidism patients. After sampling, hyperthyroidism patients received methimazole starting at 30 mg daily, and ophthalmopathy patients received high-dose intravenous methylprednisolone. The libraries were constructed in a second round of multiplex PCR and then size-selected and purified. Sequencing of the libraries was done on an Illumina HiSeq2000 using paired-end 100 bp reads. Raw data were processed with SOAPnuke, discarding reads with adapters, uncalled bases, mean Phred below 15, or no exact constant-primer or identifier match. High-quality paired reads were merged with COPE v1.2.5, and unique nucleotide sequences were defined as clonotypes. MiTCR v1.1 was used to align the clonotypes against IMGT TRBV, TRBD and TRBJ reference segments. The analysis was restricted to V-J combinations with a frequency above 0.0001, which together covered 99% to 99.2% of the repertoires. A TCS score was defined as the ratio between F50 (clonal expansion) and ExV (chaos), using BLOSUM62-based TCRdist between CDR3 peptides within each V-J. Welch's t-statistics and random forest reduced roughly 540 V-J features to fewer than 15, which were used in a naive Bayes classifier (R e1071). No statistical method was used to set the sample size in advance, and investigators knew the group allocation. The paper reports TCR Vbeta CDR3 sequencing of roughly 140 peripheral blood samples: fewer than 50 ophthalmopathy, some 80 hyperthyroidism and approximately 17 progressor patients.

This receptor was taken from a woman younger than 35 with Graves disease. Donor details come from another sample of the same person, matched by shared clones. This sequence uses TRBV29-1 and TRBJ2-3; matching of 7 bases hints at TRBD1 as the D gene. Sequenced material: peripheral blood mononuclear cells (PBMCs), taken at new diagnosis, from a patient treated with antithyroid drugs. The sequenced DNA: TGCAGCGTCGTCGGGGGACAGTACACAGATACGCAGTATTTT. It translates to CSVVGGQYTDTQYF.